These 3 T cell receptor beta chains share one sample of origin, sequenced in a study of T cells after yellow fever vaccination. TCRdb re-called the 5' RACE reads with MiXCR, one entry per CDR3 protein. The sample carries about 150,000 distinct CDR3 sequences, about 6.2% recorded once. The source was CD4+ T cells sorted from PBMCs, collected 10 days after the yellow fever booster vaccination. Receptor source: a man aged 25-40 years who received the YFV17D yellow fever vaccine.

This clonotype has a count of ten or more. The chain uses TRBV20-1 and TRBJ1-5, with 11 positions matching TRBD1. The V segment lost 5 bases and the J segment 6 bases; nucleotides outside the gene matches: 9. The CDR3 length is 15 residues. Per germline, CDR1 DFQATT and CDR2 SNEGSKA (reference sequence). DNA of the CDR3: TGCAGTGCTCCTCCCGGGACAGGGGGGTTTCAGCCCCAGCATTTT. Its translation: CSAPPGTGGFQPQHF.

This clonotype was observed at least ten times. In nucleotides, the CDR3 is TGTGCCAGCAGCCACCCTAGCGTCGGGGAATCTAGCACAGATACGCAGTATTTT. Its protein product is CASSHPSVGESSTDTQYF. The gene calls are TRBV4-2 and TRBJ2-3; a possible D gene is TRBD2 (6 bases). There are 18 residues in the CDR3. V was cut by 3 bases and J by 0 bases, with 19 bases left in between. CDR1 and CDR2 from the germline V gene are LGHNA and YNFKEQ.

This clonotype came up many times. The V and J genes are TRBV5-6 and TRBJ2-5; 8 positions match TRBD2. The junction had 3 bases not matched to a gene; V was cut back by 4 bases and J by 7 bases. CDR1 SGHDT and CDR2 YYEEEE come from the germline V gene. CDR3 length equals 12 residues. CDR3 residues: CASSTSGGTQYF. The CDR3 DNA reads TGTGCCAGCAGCACCAGCGGGGGGACCCAGTACTTC.